The rows below give T cell receptor beta chains drawn from one sample of a study of OX40 agonist ivuxolimab in advanced cancers. Repertoires were generated with immunoSEQ multiplex PCR, while TCRdb's copy carries only in-frame clones and drops some. The sample has 30,000 to 40,000 clones; roughly 80% are singletons. The sequencing used CD4+ or CD8+ T cells sorted from blood, collected in a trial of the OX40 agonist ivuxolimab. The receptor set was obtained from an adult with an advanced solid tumor such as melanoma, head and neck, liver or kidney cancer. CDR3s include the opening cysteine and the closing phenylalanine or tryptophan. D genes are given only for firm matches. Clone size, where shown, is once, few, many, or a class for clones that have expanded.

>17|TRBV29-1|.|.|TRBJ2-7
CSVEVLEVGGGGEEQYF
TGCAGCGTTGAAGTATTGGAGGTCGGAGGGGGCGGAGAAGAGCAGTACTTC
>13|TRBV6-5|.|.|TRBJ2-7
CASSYGREYEQYF
TGTGCCAGCAGTTACGGACGCGAGTACGAGCAGTACTTC
>16|TRBV10-1|TRBD2|.|TRBJ2-5
CASSEKTSGGAETQYF
TGCGCCAGCAGTGAGAAGACTAGCGGGGGAGCTGAGACCCAGTACTTC
>12|TRBV7-9|.|.|TRBJ2-1
CATGVDYNEQFF
TGTGCTACGGGGGTGGACTACAATGAGCAGTTCTTC
>15|TRBV7-9|TRBD2|few|TRBJ2-7
CASSSSGGPSYEQYF
TGTGCCAGCAGCTCTAGCGGGGGGCCATCCTACGAGCAGTACTTC
>17|TRBV30|TRBD2|.|TRBJ2-2
CAWSAGLAGAHTGELFF
TGTGCCTGGAGTGCCGGACTAGCGGGGGCCCACACCGGGGAGCTGTTTTTT
>12|TRBV29-1|.|.|TRBJ2-3
CSAHSRTDTQYF
TGCAGCGCCCATTCTAGGACAGATACGCAGTATTTT
>20|TRBV6-1|TRBD2|.|TRBJ2-2
CASSERQLGLAGYNTGELFF
TGTGCCAGCAGTGAGCGGCAATTGGGACTAGCGGGGTACAACACCGGGGAGCTGTTTTTT
>12|TRBV6-5|.|few|TRBJ2-7
CASNQEEGEQYF
TGTGCCAGCAACCAAGAGGAGGGAGAGCAGTACTTC
>14|TRBV6-5|.|.|TRBJ1-5
CASSLSFLNQPQHF
TGTGCCAGCAGTCTATCTTTCTTGAATCAGCCCCAGCATTTT
>14|TRBV5-4|TRBD1|.|TRBJ2-7
CASSHGTGTAEQYF
TGTGCCAGCAGCCACGGGACAGGAACTGCCGAGCAGTACTTC
>18|TRBV28|TRBD2|.|TRBJ2-1
CASSTGLTSGGIGNEQFF
TGTGCCAGCAGCACCGGTCTGACTAGCGGGGGGATTGGTAATGAGCAGTTCTTC
>20|TRBV6-1|TRBD1|.|TRBJ2-4
CASSEEQSGTGNMAKNIQYF
TGTGCCAGCAGTGAAGAACAGTCTGGGACAGGGAATATGGCCAAAAACATTCAGTACTTC
>16|TRBV9|.|.|TRBJ1-4
CASSYPDGQGKEKLFF
TGTGCCAGCAGCTACCCTGACGGGCAGGGTAAAGAAAAACTGTTTTTT
>16|TRBV4-1|TRBD2|.|TRBJ2-1
CASSQYLAGSYNEQFF
TGCGCCAGCAGCCAGTACCTAGCGGGGTCCTACAATGAGCAGTTCTTC
>14|TRBV6-1|TRBD1|.|TRBJ1-1
CASRLGTGYTEAFF
TGTGCCAGCAGGTTAGGGACAGGGTACACTGAAGCTTTCTTT
>15|TRBV6-1|TRBD1|.|TRBJ1-6
CASRAGTGRNSPLHF
TGTGCCAGCAGGGCCGGGACAGGGAGAAATTCACCCCTCCACTTT
>12|TRBV5-8|.|few|TRBJ1-6
CASRQEQGSLHF
TGTGCCAGTCGACAGGAGCAGGGGTCCCTCCACTTT
>15|TRBV28|.|.|TRBJ1-5
CASSLFRSSNQPQHF
TGTGCCAGCAGTTTATTCAGGAGTAGCAATCAGCCCCAGCATTTT
>15|TRBV28|.|.|TRBJ2-7
CASSFSQDYTYEQYF
TGTGCCAGCAGTTTTTCACAGGACTATACCTACGAGCAGTACTTC
>14|TRBV13|.|.|TRBJ2-5
CASSPPRSQETQYF
TGTGCCAGCAGCCCGCCTCGGAGCCAAGAGACCCAGTACTTC
>15|TRBV10-3|.|.|TRBJ2-5
CASTSLQMTAQTQYF
TGTGCCAGCACCTCCCTTCAAATGACGGCCCAGACCCAGTACTTC
>15|TRBV5-1|.|.|TRBJ1-5
CASSLAGTGNQPQHF
TGCGCCAGCAGCTTGGCCGGGACCGGCAATCAGCCCCAGCATTTT
>15|TRBV7-3|.|.|TRBJ2-6
CASSRRSSGANVLTF
TGTGCCAGCAGTCGGAGAAGCTCTGGGGCCAACGTCCTGACTTTC
>14|TRBV5-5|.|.|TRBJ1-5
CASSLTGPNQPQHF
TGTGCCAGCAGCTTGACAGGGCCTAATCAGCCCCAGCATTTT